The 11 T cell receptor beta chains reported below all come from one sample, sequenced in a study of radiotherapy plus CTLA-4 blockade in lung cancer. Data came from immunoSEQ multiplex PCR; TCRdb stores just in-frame clones and leaves some out. The table includes roughly 30,000 clones, 70% to 85% detected once. This sample comprised peripheral blood, obtained from a patient treated with radiotherapy plus ipilimumab. The receptors were sampled from a human donor with non-small cell lung cancer who had stable disease on radiotherapy plus ipilimumab.

The CDR3 region is CASSPRGGETQYF. CDR3 bases: TGTGCCAGCAGCCCCAGGGGAGGGGAGACCCAGTACTTC. This sequence joins TRBV6-5 and TRBJ2-5, with D possibly being TRBD2 (7 bases). The V gene's germline CDR1 is MNHEY and CDR2 SVGAGI. V was pared by 6 bases and J by 5 bases, with 13 bases between. The CDR3 is made up of 13 amino acids.

The gene calls are TRBV5-8 and TRBJ1-5, with no clear D. The CDR3 is made up of 11 amino acids. Trimming stripped 1 base from V and 6 bases from J, with 2 bases between. The germline V gene has CDR1 SGHTS and CDR2 YDEGEE. The CDR3 protein is CASSLIQPQHF. CDR3 in DNA: TGTGCCAGCAGCTTGATTCAGCCCCAGCATTTT.

The chain links TRBV7-2 to TRBJ2-5; D gene uncertain. From germline, CDR1 is SGHTA and CDR2 FQGNSA. The length of the CDR3 is 14 residues. The V end lost 3 bases, the J end lost 2 bases, and 10 bases lay between the germline ends. The CDR3 coding sequence is TGTGCCAGCAGCTTCGGCTGGGGACAAGAGACCCAGTACTTC. Translation: CASSFGWGQETQYF.

For this clone: The conserved phenylalanine or tryptophan normally closing the CDR3 is absent here, so this likely arose from a read error. V usage is TRBV9 and J usage is TRBJ1-5, with TRBD1 matching over 7 bases. In germline, CDR1 is SGDLS, CDR2 YYNGEE. This CDR3 spans 14 amino acids. Trimming cost V 4 bases and J 4 bases; bases outside gene matches: 5. CDR3 in DNA: TGTGCCAGCAGCACGACAGGGCAGAATCAGCCCCAGCATCTT. Translating it yields CASSTTGQNQPQHL.

The table lists this clone with a few counts. The chain combines TRBV5-1 with TRBJ1-3; D call uncertain. Germline V CDR1 and CDR2: SGHRS, YFSETQ. This CDR3 region has 16 residues. V gave up 0 bases and J gave up 0 bases, with 10 bases separating them. The CDR3, as DNA: TGCGCCAGCAGCTTGGAACCGTGGAACTCTGGAAACACCATATATTTT. Translated: CASSLEPWNSGNTIYF.

The V gene is TRBV5-1, the J gene TRBJ1-5, with a tentative D call TRBD1 (6 bases). The CDR3 consists of 20 residues. V was cut by 4 bases and J by 1 base, with 27 bases left in between. The germline V gene encodes CDR1 SGHRS and CDR2 YFSETQ. The CDR3 DNA is TGCGCCAGCAGCCATATCCTGGGGGCGGGAGAGGGGGAAAGCAATCAGCCCCAGCATTTT. Translation gives CASSHILGAGEGESNQPQHF.

The table lists this clone with a few counts. The V call is TRBV28, the J call TRBJ1-1; 8 bases map to TRBD1. Germline loops: CDR1 MDHEN, CDR2 SYDVKM. The CDR3 totals 15 residues. V was pared by 2 bases and J by 3 bases, with 5 bases of the junction left unmatched. The CDR3: CASSLADRAYTEAFF. Here the CDR3 DNA reads TGTGCCAGCAGTTTAGCGGACAGGGCCTACACTGAAGCTTTCTTT.

Only a few counts were recorded for this clone. The chain has TRBV27 and TRBJ2-7; 8 bases are shared with TRBD2. Looked up from germline, CDR1 is MNHEY and CDR2 is SMNVEV (reference sequence). The junction had 12 bases not matched to a gene; V was cut back by 8 bases and J by 6 bases. The CDR3 length is 14 residues. The CDR3 bases are TGTGCCAGCCGGAAGAGCGGGGGCACGGGCGAGCAGTACGTC. Translating gives CASRKSGGTGEQYV.

The V and J genes are TRBV2 and TRBJ2-3; TRBD1 might be the D (5 bases). Germline CDR1 reads SNHLY; CDR2 reads FYNNEI. The CDR3 loop spans 13 amino acids. V was trimmed by 4 bases and J by 1 base, leaving 6 bases between them. The CDR3 is CASSGTRTDTQYF. The CDR3 DNA follows: TGTGCCAGCAGTGGGACACGCACAGATACGCAGTATTTT. Variable domain in full (rest from reference TRBV2 and TRBJ2-3): EPEVTQTPSHQVTQMGQEVILRCVPISNHLYFYWYRQILGQKVEFLVSFYNNEISEKSEIFDDQFSVERPDGSNFTLKIRSTKLEDSAMYFCASSGTRTDTQYFGPGTRLTVL.

The chain has TRBV5-1 and TRBJ1-1; possible D gene TRBD1, 6 bases. The V and J ends lost 0 bases and 4 bases respectively, with 22 bases between them. The germline CDR1 and CDR2 sequences are SGHRS and YFSETQ. The CDR3 is made up of 18 amino acids. CDR3 loop: CASSLGWDIREGGTEAFF. The CDR3 nucleotides are TGCGCCAGCAGCTTGGGGTGGGACATCCGAGAGGGGGGCACTGAAGCTTTCTTT.

V and J are TRBV5-1 and TRBJ1-2; 8 bases are shared with TRBD1. Germline values: CDR1 SGHRS, CDR2 YFSETQ. The V and J ends lost 4 bases and 5 bases, in that order; junction bases with no gene match: 13. CDR3 size: 16 residues. CDR3 loop: CASSGKHRTGPYGYTF. CDR3 DNA: TGCGCCAGCAGCGGGAAGCATAGGACAGGGCCTTATGGCTACACCTTC.